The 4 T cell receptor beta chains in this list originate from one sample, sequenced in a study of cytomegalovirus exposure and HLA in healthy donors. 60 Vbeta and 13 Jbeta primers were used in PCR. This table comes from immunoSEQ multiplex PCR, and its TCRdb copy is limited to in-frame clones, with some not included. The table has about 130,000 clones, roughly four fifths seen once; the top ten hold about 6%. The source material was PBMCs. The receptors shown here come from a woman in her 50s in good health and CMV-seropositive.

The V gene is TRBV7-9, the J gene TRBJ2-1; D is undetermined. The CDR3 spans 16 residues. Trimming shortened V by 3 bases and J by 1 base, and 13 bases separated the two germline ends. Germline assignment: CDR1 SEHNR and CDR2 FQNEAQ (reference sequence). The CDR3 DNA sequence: TGTGCCAGCAGCTTGGTAGCACTTGAATCCTACAATGAGCAGTTCTTC. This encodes CASSLVALESYNEQFF.

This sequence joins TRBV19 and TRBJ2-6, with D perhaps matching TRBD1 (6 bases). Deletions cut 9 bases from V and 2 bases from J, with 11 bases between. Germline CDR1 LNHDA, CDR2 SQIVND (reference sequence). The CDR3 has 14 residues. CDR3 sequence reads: CASKTGTGANVLTF. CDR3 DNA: TGTGCCAGCAAAACAGGGACTGGGGCCAACGTCCTGACTTTC. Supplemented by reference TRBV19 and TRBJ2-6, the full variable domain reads DGGITQSPKYLFRKEGQNVTLSCEQNLNHDAMYWYRQDPGQGLRLIYYSQIVNDFQKGDIAEGYSVSREKKESFPLTVTSAQKNPTAFYLCASKTGTGANVLTFGAGSRLTVL.

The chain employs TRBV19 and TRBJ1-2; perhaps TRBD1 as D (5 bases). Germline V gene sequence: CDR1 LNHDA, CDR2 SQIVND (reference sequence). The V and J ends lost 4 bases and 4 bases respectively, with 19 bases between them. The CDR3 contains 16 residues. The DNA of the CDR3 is TGTGCCAGTAGTAGCACAGGCTTCACTCCCCGCTATGGCTACACCTTC. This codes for CASSSTGFTPRYGYTF.

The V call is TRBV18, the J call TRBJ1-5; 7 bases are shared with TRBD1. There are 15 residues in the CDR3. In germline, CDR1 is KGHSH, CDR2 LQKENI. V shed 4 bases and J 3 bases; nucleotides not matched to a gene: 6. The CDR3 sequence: CASSRQGGNNQPQHF. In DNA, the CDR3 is TGTGCCAGCTCACGACAGGGAGGCAACAATCAGCCCCAGCATTTT. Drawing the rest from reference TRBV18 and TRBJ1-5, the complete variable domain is NAGVMQNPRHLVRRRGQEARLRCSPMKGHSHVYWYRQLPEEGLKFMVYLQKENIIDESGMPKERFSAEFPKEGPSILRIQQVVRGDSAAYFCASSRQGGNNQPQHFGDGTRLSIL.